Described below is a single T cell receptor (beta chain) sequence and its context. These data are taken from a study of OX40 agonist ivuxolimab in advanced cancers. Libraries were prepared by immunoSEQ multiplex PCR; TCRdb keeps only in-frame clonotypes and omits some of them. The sample has under 85,000 clones; around 90% are singletons. This sequence was found in an adult with an advanced solid tumor such as melanoma, head and neck, liver or kidney cancer. Material: CD4+ or CD8+ T cells sorted from blood, obtained in a trial of the OX40 agonist ivuxolimab.

CDR3 in DNA: TGCGCCAGCAGCACGGACAGGGCTGGCTACACCTTC. This gives the protein CASSTDRAGYTF. The chain combines TRBV5-1 with TRBJ1-2, with 8 bases lining up with TRBD1. The CDR3 has 12 amino acids. After removal of 4 bases from V and 7 bases from J, the junction contained 3 bases not matched to a gene. Per the germline V gene, CDR1 is SGHRS and CDR2 is YFSETQ. Full variable domain (rest looked up from reference TRBV5-1 and TRBJ1-2): KAGVTQTPRYLIKTRGQQVTLSCSPISGHRSVSWYQQTPGQGLQFLFEYFSETQRNKGNFPGRFSGRQFSNSRSEMNVSTLELGDSALYLCASSTDRAGYTFGSGTRLTVV.